One T cell receptor beta chain is described in this entry. Its antigen is still unknown. The sample holds no much larger clone one base away, and base qualities are not on file. Read against the paper, the sample's time point label means: about 28 days (+/-7) after the second vaccine dose. The label giving this sample's treatment or condition can be read as: meningococcal conjugate vaccine given as trial control. Vaccinee samples came from UK trials COV001 and COV002, including a single-blind randomized controlled phase 2/3 trial of AZD1222 (ChAdOx1 nCoV-19) in healthy adults. For TCRbeta chain sequencing, PBMC samples were collected from trial participants at day 0 and at day 28 after the second dose. This sample stems from a study of T cell responses to AZD1222 COVID-19 vaccine (dated by TCRdb to 2020 to 2023). Regarding the complete study: TCR sequencing covered over 230 trial participants: 200 to 220 given two doses of AZD1222 and 26 given two doses of MenACWY control vaccine. Trial participants were enrolled by age into subgroups of 18-55, 56-69 and 70-plus years, and 148, 28 and 57 TCR-sequenced participants, respectively, were included in these subgroups.

The research as a whole found: Spike-specific TCR breadth and depth rose significantly after two AZD1222 doses compared with day 0 and with MenACWY recipients. Epitopes outside the regions mutated in the B.1.351 and B.1.1.7 variants were reportedly recognized by nearly half of the unique spike-specific TCRs. Vaccine-associated CD4 TCRs spanned the whole spike protein, with dominant responses in regions 160-218 and 743-854. Because no day 14 peak-response samples were available, repertoires were characterized only after the peak T cell response. Only 5 to 7 AZD1222 recipients were SARS-CoV-2 seropositive at baseline, limiting conclusions about previously exposed vaccinees. In the small 56-69-year group, the increase in depth fell short of significance, most likely because of low power. Most participants were white British and females outnumbered males, and the authors suggested that clonal diversity may have been underestimated.

The germline V gene (reference sequence) yields MNHEY for CDR1 and SMNVEV for CDR2. The CDR3 measures 13 amino acids from cysteine to phenylalanine. Kept here is only the CDR3 DNA, which spans 39 bases and is read in frame from base 1. V gives up 6 bases and J gives up 6 bases, and the segment between their germline ends measures 13 bases. The CDR3 regions of human TCRbeta chains were subjected to immunosequencing. The authors processed their data as follows. TCRs in the repertoires were compared against a reference library of SARS-CoV-2-specific TCRs that had been generated with the MIRA antigen-specificity platform. Breadth was defined as the fraction of unique TCRs that were SARS-CoV-2-associated. Depth was defined as the fraction of total T cells that were SARS-CoV-2-associated. Using the MIRA data, each spike-specific TCR was assigned both to the spike region to which the TCR was reactive and to a CD4 or CD8 class. Log10-transformed breadth and depth values were compared by one-way ANOVA with Sidak's multiple comparisons tests. TCRdb obtained this table from immuneACCESS and retained in-frame rearrangements with V and J assigned. These tables miss some clones; where compared with another copy, unresolved V genes account for less than half of the shortfall, and the remainder is unexplained. V, J and clone size are those of that table, while D and trimming were read from the DNA. The sample profile shows about 64,000 clones; approximately 90% of them were found once. Roughly 6.3% of the sample is in the top ten clones.

The source of this sequence is an adult who received the MenACWY meningococcal vaccine as a control. The material sequenced was peripheral blood, taken 28 days after the second dose of the MenACWY control vaccine. The rearrangement combines TRBV27 with TRBJ2-3, with a tentative D gene TRBD1 over 6 matching bases. The CDR3 is CASSHKGVDTQYF. The DNA sequence follows: TGTGCCAGCAGCCATAAGGGGGTGGATACGCAGTATTTT.